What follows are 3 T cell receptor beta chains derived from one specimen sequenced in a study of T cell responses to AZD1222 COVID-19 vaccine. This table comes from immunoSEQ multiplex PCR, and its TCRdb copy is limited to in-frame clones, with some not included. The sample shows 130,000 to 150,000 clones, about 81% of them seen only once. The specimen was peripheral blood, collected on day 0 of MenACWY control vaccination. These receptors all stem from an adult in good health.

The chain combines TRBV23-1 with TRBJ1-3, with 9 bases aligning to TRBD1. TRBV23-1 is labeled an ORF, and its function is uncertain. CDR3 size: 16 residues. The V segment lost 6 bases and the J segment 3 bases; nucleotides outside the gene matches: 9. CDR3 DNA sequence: TGCGCCAGCAGGCCCGGGACAGGGAATTTTGGAAACACCATATATTTT. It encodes CASRPGTGNFGNTIYF.

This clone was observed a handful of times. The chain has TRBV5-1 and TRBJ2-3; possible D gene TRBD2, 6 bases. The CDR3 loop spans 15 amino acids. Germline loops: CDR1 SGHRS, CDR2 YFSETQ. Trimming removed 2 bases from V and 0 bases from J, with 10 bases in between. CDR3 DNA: TGCGCCAGCAGCTTTGGGACTTTTAGCACAGATACGCAGTATTTT. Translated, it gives CASSFGTFSTDTQYF.

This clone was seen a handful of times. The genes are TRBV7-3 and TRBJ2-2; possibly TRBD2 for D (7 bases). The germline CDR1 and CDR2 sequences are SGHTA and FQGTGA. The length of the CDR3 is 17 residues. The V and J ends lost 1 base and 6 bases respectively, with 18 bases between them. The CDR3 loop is CASSLKGGPLAAGELFF. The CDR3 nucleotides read TGTGCCAGCAGCTTAAAGGGGGGGCCCTTGGCTGCCGGGGAGCTGTTTTTT.